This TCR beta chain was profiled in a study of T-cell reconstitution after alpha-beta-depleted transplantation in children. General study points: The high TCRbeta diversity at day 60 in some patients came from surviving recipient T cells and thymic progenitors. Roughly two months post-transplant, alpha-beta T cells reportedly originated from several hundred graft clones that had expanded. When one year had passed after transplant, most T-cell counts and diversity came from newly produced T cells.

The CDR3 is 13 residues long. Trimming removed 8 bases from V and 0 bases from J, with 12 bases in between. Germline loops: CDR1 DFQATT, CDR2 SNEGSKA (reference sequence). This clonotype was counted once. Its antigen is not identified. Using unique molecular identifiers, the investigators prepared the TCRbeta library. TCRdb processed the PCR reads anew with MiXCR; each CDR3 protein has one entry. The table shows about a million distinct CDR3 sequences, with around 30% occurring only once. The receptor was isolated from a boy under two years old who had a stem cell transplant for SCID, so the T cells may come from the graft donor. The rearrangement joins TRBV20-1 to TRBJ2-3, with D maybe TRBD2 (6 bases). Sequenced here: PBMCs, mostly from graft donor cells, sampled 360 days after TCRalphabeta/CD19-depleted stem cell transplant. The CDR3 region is CSSVADSTDTQYF. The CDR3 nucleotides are TGCAGTTCGGTAGCGGATAGCACAGATACGCAGTATTTT.